A selection of T cell receptor beta chains follows, all from one sample in a study of blood T cells in healthy people across ages. One entry per CDR3 protein results from TCRdb running MiXCR on the 5' RACE reads. The repertoire holds some 640,000 distinct CDR3 sequences, with around half as singletons. The material sequenced was blood. These receptors originate from a woman in her sixties in good health. CDR3s include the opening cysteine and the closing phenylalanine or tryptophan. D genes are given only for firm matches. Size tells how often a clone was seen (once, few, many) or the class of an expanded clone, and some rows leave it out.

v_gene	d_gene	abundance	j_gene	CDR3nt	CDR3aa
TRBV5-1	TRBD2	.	TRBJ2-3	TGCGCCAGCAGCTTGGGACTAGCGGTGAGCACAGATACGCAGTATTTT	CASSLGLAVSTDTQYF
TRBV3-1	.	.	TRBJ2-7	TGTGCCAGCAGCCAAAGTGTGGCTTACTTTTCATACGAGCAGTACTTC	CASSQSVAYFSYEQYF
TRBV9	.	.	TRBJ2-1	TGTGCCAGCAGCGTAGGGGCGGGATCCTACAATGAGCAGTTCTTC	CASSVGAGSYNEQFF
TRBV6-2/TRBV6-3	.	.	TRBJ2-3	TGTGCCAGCAGTTACTCGACGGGGAGAGTGCAGTATTTT	CASSYSTGRVQYF
TRBV4-3	.	few	TRBJ2-1	TGCGCCAGCAGCCAAGATTTTGGACTAACCTACAATGAGCAGTTCTTC	CASSQDFGLTYNEQFF
TRBV3-1	TRBD2	few	TRBJ2-3	TGTGCCAGCAGCCCACGACTAGCGGACTCCCCCGACACGCAGTATTTT	CASSPRLADSPDTQYF
TRBV7-2	TRBD1	.	TRBJ1-2	TGTGCCAGCAGCTTGACCGGGACAGGAAACTATGGCTACACCTTC	CASSLTGTGNYGYTF
TRBV6-2/TRBV6-3	.	few	TRBJ2-7	TGTGCCAGCAGTTACCCCGGGACGAACTCCTACGAGCAGTACTTC	CASSYPGTNSYEQYF
TRBV7-9	.	few	TRBJ1-2	TGTGCCAGCAGCTTTCAGGCAGGCTATGGCTACACCTTC	CASSFQAGYGYTF
TRBV3-1	.	few	TRBJ2-1	TGTGCCAGCAGCCAAGCTGGGATCTCCTACAATGAGCAGTTCTTC	CASSQAGISYNEQFF
TRBV7-9	TRBD2	.	TRBJ2-5	TGTGCCAGCAGCTCCGGGACTAGCGGGAGTCATGAGACCCAGTACTTC	CASSSGTSGSHETQYF
TRBV7-2	TRBD1	.	TRBJ2-7	TGTGCCAGCAGCCCTAGGACAGGGGAGAGTTCTGCGCAGTACTTC	CASSPRTGESSAQYF
TRBV28	.	.	TRBJ2-3	TGTGCCAGCAGTTACCAACTACGTCCGTATTTT	CASSYQLRPYF
TRBV5-1	.	.	TRBJ2-6	TGCGCCAGCAGCACCCCAGACAGCTCTGGGGCCAACGTCCTGACTTTC	CASSTPDSSGANVLTF
TRBV9	TRBD2	.	TRBJ2-1	TGTGCCAGCAGCGTTAGCGGGAGTACCTACAATGAGCAGTTCTTC	CASSVSGSTYNEQFF
TRBV7-6	.	.	TRBJ1-6	TGTGCCAGCAGCTTAAACAGGCCGGGGTCACCCCTCCACTTT	CASSLNRPGSPLHF
TRBV27	.	.	TRBJ2-7	TGTGCCAGCAGTTTAACGGGGGCCGGGTCCTACGAGCAGTACTTC	CASSLTGAGSYEQYF
TRBV7-9	.	.	TRBJ2-1	TGTGCCAGCAGAGTTGGAGGGGTCGGGGAGCAGTTCTTC	CASRVGGVGEQFF
TRBV2	.	.	TRBJ1-4	TGTGCCAGCAGTGACCCCGCCTACTATAATGAAAAACTGTTTTTT	CASSDPAYYNEKLFF
TRBV29-1	.	.	TRBJ2-1	TGCAGCCTTGGGCATTCGATTTACAATGAGCAGTTCTTC	CSLGHSIYNEQFF
TRBV4-3	TRBD1	.	TRBJ2-1	TGCGCCAGCAGCCCCCGGGACAGGGGAGGTGAGCAGTTCTTC	CASSPRDRGGEQFF
TRBV7-6	.	.	TRBJ2-3	TGTGCCAGCAGCTTAAGGGATAACACAGATACGCAGTATTTT	CASSLRDNTDTQYF
TRBV6-2/TRBV6-3	.	.	TRBJ2-1	TGTGCCAGCAGGCCCTCCGGCGCCAAGGACAATGAGCAGTTCTTC	CASRPSGAKDNEQFF
TRBV6-6	TRBD1	.	TRBJ1-1	TGTGCCAGCAGTGCGAACAGGGGGCAAGCTGAAGCTTTCTTT	CASSANRGQAEAFF
TRBV2	.	.	TRBJ1-2	TGTGCCAGCAGTGAAACCTCAGGGCGCTATGGCTACACCTTC	CASSETSGRYGYTF
TRBV15	.	.	TRBJ1-4	TGTGCCACCAGCAGAGAGACAGAACCAAATGAAAAACTGTTTTTT	CATSRETEPNEKLFF
TRBV4-3	.	.	TRBJ2-1	TGCGCCAGCAGCCAAGACCTGAGGGGGAGCGGTGAGCAGTTCTTC	CASSQDLRGSGEQFF
TRBV28	.	few	TRBJ2-5	TGTGCCAGCAGTTACGAGACAGAAGTTATCCAAGAGACCCAGTACTTC	CASSYETEVIQETQYF
TRBV7-2	.	many	TRBJ2-7	TGTGCCAGCAGCTTAGTGATAGGGCTAGCCCCCTACGAGCAGTACTTC	CASSLVIGLAPYEQYF
TRBV6-2/TRBV6-3	.	.	TRBJ2-3	TGTGCCAGCGCCCCTTACCGAGATACGCAGTATTTT	CASAPYRDTQYF
TRBV4-1	.	few	TRBJ2-4	TGCGCCAGCAGCCAAACGGGGATGACCAAAAACATTCAGTACTTC	CASSQTGMTKNIQYF
TRBV7-3	TRBD2	.	TRBJ2-3	TGTGCCAGCAGCTTAACCGCCCGGACTAGCGGGATTGGCACAGATACGCAGTATTTT	CASSLTARTSGIGTDTQYF
TRBV3-1	.	.	TRBJ1-3	TGTGCCAGCAGCCCGACAAAAAACACCATATATTTT	CASSPTKNTIYF
TRBV6-2/TRBV6-3	TRBD2	.	TRBJ2-1	TGTGCCAGCAGTTACCCGAGCGGGAGGTCCTACAATGAGCAGTTCTTC	CASSYPSGRSYNEQFF
TRBV6-5	TRBD2	.	TRBJ2-2	TGTGCCAGCAGTTACTCCCCGGGAGGGACCGGGGAGCTGTTTTTT	CASSYSPGGTGELFF
TRBV28	.	once	TRBJ1-2	TGTGCCAGCAGCTACCGGGGGGGAGGTTATGGCTACACCTTC	CASSYRGGGYGYTF
TRBV28	.	few	TRBJ2-7	TGTGCCAGCAGTTTCTTGCCGGGACTTCTTTCCGAGCAGTACTTC	CASSFLPGLLSEQYF